This is a list of T cell receptor beta chains from one sample in a study of metastatic and nonmetastatic thyroid tumors. MiXCR reprocessed the PCR reads for TCRdb. Seen here are approximately 3,600 clones, about 40% observed once, and the top ten hold 11% to 15%. The sequencing input was adjacent normal tissue. The source of these receptors is a male donor with papillary thyroid cancer or a benign thyroid nodule (not recorded which). Some clones in this sample may be carry-over from other donors' samples. Both conserved end residues are part of each CDR3. The D gene is left open where the match is weak. Clone size, where shown, is once, few, many, or a class for clones that have expanded.

TRBD2,once,TRBV3-1,TRBJ2-5,CASSQASAGLQESQYF,TGTGCCAGCAGCCAAGCTTCAGCGGGGTTACAAGAGAGCCAGTACTTC
-,-,TRBV7-6,TRBJ1-2,CASSGDSYYGYTF,TGTGCCAGCAGTGGAGACAGCTACTATGGCTACACCTTC
TRBD2,-,TRBV11-2,TRBJ2-7,CASSQRGRLSYEQYF,TGTGCCAGCAGCCAGCGGGGGAGACTCTCCTACGAGCAGTACTTC
TRBD1,-,TRBV28,TRBJ1-1,CASSETGEGTEAFF,TGTGCCAGCAGTGAGACAGGGGAGGGCACTGAAGCTTTCTTT